A selection of T cell receptor beta chains follows, all from one sample in a study of blood T cell repertoires in COVID-19. Using immunoSEQ multiplex PCR, the repertoire was profiled, and TCRdb retains in-frame clones only, with some absent. Of approximately 150,000 clones in the sample, 87% were seen once. The material sequenced was peripheral blood. These TCRs come from a woman in her fifties or sixties with acute or convalescent COVID-19. Each CDR3 is given with its conserved first and last residue. The order of the fields is clone size, D gene, V gene, CDR3 length, J gene, CDR3 protein, CDR3 DNA. D genes are given only for firm matches. Clone size appears in some rows only: once, few, many, or a class for an expanded clone.

clone size: .; D gene: TRBD2; V gene: TRBV5-1; CDR3 length: 16; J gene: TRBJ2-5; CDR3 protein: CASSFSQRELVETQYF; CDR3 DNA: TGCGCCAGCAGCTTTAGTCAGCGGGAGCTCGTAGAGACCCAGTACTTC
clone size: once; D gene: TRBD1; V gene: TRBV6-4; CDR3 length: 15; J gene: TRBJ1-2; CDR3 protein: CASSDARDRGYGYTF; CDR3 DNA: TGTGCCAGCAGTGACGCAAGAGACAGGGGTTATGGCTACACCTTC
clone size: .; D gene: .; V gene: TRBV5-5; CDR3 length: 20; J gene: TRBJ1-3; CDR3 protein: CASSSDRQVNNYLSGNTIYF; CDR3 DNA: TGTGCCAGCAGCTCAGACCGACAGGTGAACAACTATCTCTCTGGAAACACCATATATTTT
clone size: .; D gene: TRBD1; V gene: TRBV12-5; CDR3 length: 16; J gene: TRBJ1-2; CDR3 protein: CASGLVLSQGRYGYTF; CDR3 DNA: TGTGCTAGTGGTTTGGTATTGTCACAGGGGAGGTATGGCTACACCTTC
clone size: .; D gene: TRBD1; V gene: TRBV19; CDR3 length: 16; J gene: TRBJ1-3; CDR3 protein: CASSMLVTGGRNTIYF; CDR3 DNA: TGTGCCAGTAGTATGCTGGTGACAGGGGGCAGAAACACCATATATTTT
clone size: .; D gene: TRBD2; V gene: TRBV11-3; CDR3 length: 15; J gene: TRBJ2-3; CDR3 protein: CASSPGTTLTDTQYF; CDR3 DNA: TGTGCCAGCAGTCCCGGGACTACCCTGACAGATACGCAGTATTTT
clone size: .; D gene: TRBD2; V gene: TRBV27; CDR3 length: 14; J gene: TRBJ2-3; CDR3 protein: CASSPPGGEDTQYF; CDR3 DNA: TGTGCCAGCAGCCCCCCTGGGGGGGAGGATACGCAGTATTTT
clone size: many; D gene: TRBD2; V gene: TRBV11-2; CDR3 length: 17; J gene: TRBJ2-1; CDR3 protein: CASSLVSGGLSYNEQFF; CDR3 DNA: TGTGCCAGCAGCTTAGTAAGCGGGGGGCTCTCCTACAATGAGCAGTTCTTC
clone size: .; D gene: .; V gene: TRBV24-1; CDR3 length: 14; J gene: TRBJ1-5; CDR3 protein: CATSDWNREQPQHF; CDR3 DNA: TGTGCCACCAGTGATTGGAACAGGGAACAGCCCCAGCATTTT
clone size: few; D gene: .; V gene: TRBV7-9; CDR3 length: 13; J gene: TRBJ2-1; CDR3 protein: CASSEGSYNEQFF; CDR3 DNA: TGTGCCAGCAGCGAGGGCTCCTACAATGAGCAGTTCTTC
clone size: .; D gene: TRBD2; V gene: TRBV5-1; CDR3 length: 15; J gene: TRBJ2-1; CDR3 protein: CASSLGTSGSSEQFF; CDR3 DNA: TGCGCCAGCAGCCTCGGGACTAGCGGGAGCAGTGAGCAGTTCTTC
clone size: medium-sized; D gene: TRBD2; V gene: TRBV29-1; CDR3 length: 15; J gene: TRBJ2-2; CDR3 protein: CSVEVAGANTGELFF; CDR3 DNA: TGCAGCGTTGAGGTGGCGGGGGCGAACACCGGGGAGCTGTTTTTT
clone size: .; D gene: .; V gene: TRBV5-1; CDR3 length: 10; J gene: TRBJ1-2; CDR3 protein: CASSLYGYTF; CDR3 DNA: TGCGCCAGCAGCCTTTATGGCTACACCTTC
clone size: .; D gene: .; V gene: TRBV5-6; CDR3 length: 14; J gene: TRBJ1-2; CDR3 protein: CASSFFRGEDGYTF; CDR3 DNA: TGTGCCAGCAGCTTCTTCAGGGGCGAGGATGGCTACACCTTC
clone size: .; D gene: TRBD1; V gene: TRBV15; CDR3 length: 15; J gene: TRBJ2-7; CDR3 protein: CATSRGTGDMYEQYF; CDR3 DNA: TGTGCCACCAGCAGAGGGACAGGGGACATGTACGAGCAGTACTTC
clone size: .; D gene: .; V gene: TRBV7-8; CDR3 length: 13; J gene: TRBJ2-7; CDR3 protein: CASSDTHGDEQYF; CDR3 DNA: TGTGCCAGCAGCGATACACACGGAGACGAGCAGTACTTC
clone size: .; D gene: TRBD1; V gene: TRBV6-5; CDR3 length: 13; J gene: TRBJ1-2; CDR3 protein: CASSIETGHGYTF; CDR3 DNA: TGTGCCAGCAGTATAGAGACAGGGCATGGCTACACCTTC
clone size: .; D gene: .; V gene: TRBV18; CDR3 length: 15; J gene: TRBJ2-6; CDR3 protein: CASSPAGSGANVLTF; CDR3 DNA: TGTGCCAGCTCACCAGCAGGATCTGGGGCCAACGTCCTGACTTTC
clone size: .; D gene: .; V gene: TRBV5-6; CDR3 length: 17; J gene: TRBJ1-1; CDR3 protein: CASSLAIAAILNTEAFF; CDR3 DNA: TGTGCCAGCAGCTTGGCCATAGCGGCCATTTTGAACACTGAAGCTTTCTTT
clone size: .; D gene: TRBD1; V gene: TRBV12-3/TRBV12-4; CDR3 length: 13; J gene: TRBJ2-7; CDR3 protein: CASRSPDRGEQYF; CDR3 DNA: TGTGCCAGCAGGTCCCCCGACAGGGGCGAGCAGTACTTC
clone size: .; D gene: TRBD2; V gene: TRBV2; CDR3 length: 14; J gene: TRBJ2-7; CDR3 protein: CASSVLAARLEQYF; CDR3 DNA: TGTGCCAGCAGTGTTCTAGCGGCTCGGCTCGAGCAGTACTTC
clone size: few; D gene: .; V gene: TRBV7-9; CDR3 length: 15; J gene: TRBJ2-7; CDR3 protein: CASSLTAGPSYEQYF; CDR3 DNA: TGTGCCAGCAGCTTAACCGCGGGGCCGTCCTACGAGCAGTACTTC
clone size: .; D gene: TRBD2; V gene: TRBV5-6; CDR3 length: 16; J gene: TRBJ2-6; CDR3 protein: CASTPMGGIEANVLTF; CDR3 DNA: TGTGCCAGCACCCCCATGGGGGGGATTGAAGCCAACGTCCTGACTTTC
clone size: .; D gene: TRBD1; V gene: TRBV19; CDR3 length: 14; J gene: TRBJ2-2; CDR3 protein: CASRSGTVTGELFF; CDR3 DNA: TGTGCCAGTAGATCCGGGACAGTAACCGGGGAGCTGTTTTTT
clone size: .; D gene: TRBD1; V gene: TRBV2; CDR3 length: 14; J gene: TRBJ1-2; CDR3 protein: CASKWTGADYGYTF; CDR3 DNA: TGTGCCAGTAAATGGACAGGGGCAGACTATGGCTACACCTTC
clone size: .; D gene: .; V gene: TRBV24-1; CDR3 length: 13; J gene: TRBJ2-4; CDR3 protein: CATRSQSKNIQYF; CDR3 DNA: TGTGCAACCAGGTCCCAGTCCAAAAACATTCAGTACTTC
clone size: once; D gene: TRBD1; V gene: TRBV4-1; CDR3 length: 13; J gene: TRBJ2-7; CDR3 protein: CASSPGTGHEQYF; CDR3 DNA: TGCGCCAGCAGCCCGGGGACAGGGCACGAGCAGTACTTC
clone size: .; D gene: TRBD2; V gene: TRBV19; CDR3 length: 16; J gene: TRBJ2-2; CDR3 protein: CASSIGGGRGTGELFF; CDR3 DNA: TGTGCCAGTAGTATAGGCGGCGGGAGAGGGACCGGGGAGCTGTTTTTT
clone size: .; D gene: TRBD1; V gene: TRBV19; CDR3 length: 14; J gene: TRBJ2-7; CDR3 protein: CASSWRAGGDEQYF; CDR3 DNA: TGTGCCAGTAGTTGGAGAGCAGGGGGCGACGAGCAGTACTTC
clone size: .; D gene: .; V gene: TRBV2; CDR3 length: 14; J gene: TRBJ1-5; CDR3 protein: CASSAQVFGQPQHF; CDR3 DNA: TGTGCCAGCAGTGCTCAGGTCTTTGGGCAGCCCCAGCATTTT
clone size: .; D gene: TRBD2; V gene: TRBV11-2; CDR3 length: 18; J gene: TRBJ2-1; CDR3 protein: CASSLRAPGAGGPYEQFF; CDR3 DNA: TGTGCCAGCAGCTTACGGGCCCCAGGGGCGGGGGGGCCCTATGAGCAGTTCTTC
clone size: .; D gene: TRBD1; V gene: TRBV5-1; CDR3 length: 16; J gene: TRBJ1-5; CDR3 protein: CASSLAPGQVEQPQHF; CDR3 DNA: TGCGCCAGCAGCTTGGCCCCGGGACAGGTCGAGCAGCCCCAGCATTTT
clone size: .; D gene: TRBD1; V gene: TRBV7-9; CDR3 length: 19; J gene: TRBJ2-7; CDR3 protein: CASRIFNPGQGNNGYEQYF; CDR3 DNA: TGTGCCAGCAGGATATTTAACCCGGGACAGGGAAATAATGGCTACGAGCAGTACTTC
clone size: .; D gene: TRBD1; V gene: TRBV2; CDR3 length: 14; J gene: TRBJ1-1; CDR3 protein: CASSGGQGRSEAFF; CDR3 DNA: TGTGCCAGCAGTGGAGGACAGGGGAGGTCTGAAGCTTTCTTT
clone size: .; D gene: .; V gene: TRBV19; CDR3 length: 12; J gene: TRBJ1-5; CDR3 protein: CASTSVSQPQHF; CDR3 DNA: TGTGCCAGTACATCGGTGAGCCAGCCCCAGCATTTT
clone size: .; D gene: TRBD1; V gene: TRBV29-1; CDR3 length: 14; J gene: TRBJ2-4; CDR3 protein: CSVLGQGTKNIQYF; CDR3 DNA: TGCAGCGTTCTAGGACAGGGTACCAAAAACATTCAGTACTTC
clone size: few; D gene: TRBD2; V gene: TRBV6-5; CDR3 length: 15; J gene: TRBJ2-1; CDR3 protein: CASSRGLARNNEQFF; CDR3 DNA: TGTGCCAGCAGTCGGGGACTAGCGAGAAACAATGAGCAGTTCTTC
clone size: .; D gene: .; V gene: TRBV4-1; CDR3 length: 16; J gene: TRBJ1-3; CDR3 protein: CASRFGRGGSGNTIYF; CDR3 DNA: TGCGCCAGCAGGTTTGGCAGGGGTGGCTCTGGAAACACCATATATTTT
clone size: .; D gene: TRBD1; V gene: TRBV19; CDR3 length: 15; J gene: TRBJ1-2; CDR3 protein: CASSETGFGGYGYTF; CDR3 DNA: TGTGCCAGTAGCGAGACAGGGTTCGGGGGCTATGGCTACACCTTC
clone size: once; D gene: TRBD2; V gene: TRBV3-1/TRBV3-2; CDR3 length: 17; J gene: TRBJ2-1; CDR3 protein: CASSPRAGTSGYYEQFF; CDR3 DNA: TGTGCCAGCAGCCCAAGGGCCGGGACTAGCGGATATTATGAGCAGTTCTTC
clone size: .; D gene: TRBD2; V gene: TRBV19; CDR3 length: 18; J gene: TRBJ2-5; CDR3 protein: CASTPRFGTSGRAETQYF; CDR3 DNA: TGTGCCAGTACACCTCGGTTCGGGACTAGCGGGAGAGCCGAGACCCAGTACTTC
clone size: .; D gene: .; V gene: TRBV15; CDR3 length: 16; J gene: TRBJ1-6; CDR3 protein: CATSRDDRFLRSPLHF; CDR3 DNA: TGTGCCACCAGCAGAGATGACAGGTTTCTTAGATCACCCCTCCACTTT
clone size: few; D gene: .; V gene: TRBV7-3; CDR3 length: 14; J gene: TRBJ1-2; CDR3 protein: CASSSGASNYGYTF; CDR3 DNA: TGTGCCAGCAGCTCAGGGGCCTCCAACTATGGCTACACCTTC
clone size: .; D gene: .; V gene: TRBV9; CDR3 length: 15; J gene: TRBJ1-6; CDR3 protein: CASSVESSYNSPLHF; CDR3 DNA: TGTGCCAGCAGCGTAGAGAGCTCCTATAATTCACCCCTCCACTTT
clone size: once; D gene: TRBD2; V gene: TRBV6-1; CDR3 length: 16; J gene: TRBJ2-7; CDR3 protein: CASSALGRGSTYEQYF; CDR3 DNA: TGTGCCAGCAGTGCTTTAGGGCGGGGGTCAACCTACGAGCAGTACTTC
clone size: .; D gene: .; V gene: TRBV9; CDR3 length: 16; J gene: TRBJ2-2; CDR3 protein: CASSVGPGTRTGELFF; CDR3 DNA: TGTGCCAGCAGCGTAGGCCCAGGGACTCGGACCGGGGAGCTGTTTTTT
clone size: .; D gene: .; V gene: TRBV24-1; CDR3 length: 15; J gene: TRBJ1-2; CDR3 protein: CATSDNRVANYGYTF; CDR3 DNA: TGTGCCACCAGTGATAACAGGGTTGCCAACTATGGCTACACCTTC
clone size: .; D gene: .; V gene: TRBV24-1; CDR3 length: 12; J gene: TRBJ2-1; CDR3 protein: CATSDSRNEQFF; CDR3 DNA: TGTGCCACCAGTGATTCGCGGAATGAGCAGTTCTTC
clone size: .; D gene: .; V gene: TRBV27; CDR3 length: 16; J gene: TRBJ1-5; CDR3 protein: CASGGLRGRSNQPQHF; CDR3 DNA: TGTGCCAGCGGCGGACTCAGGGGTCGCAGCAATCAGCCCCAGCATTTT
clone size: .; D gene: TRBD1; V gene: TRBV6-4; CDR3 length: 17; J gene: TRBJ2-1; CDR3 protein: CASSDSTLGTAYNEQFF; CDR3 DNA: TGTGCCAGCAGTGACTCGACGTTAGGGACAGCTTACAATGAGCAGTTCTTC
clone size: few; D gene: .; V gene: TRBV3-1/TRBV3-2; CDR3 length: 14; J gene: TRBJ1-1; CDR3 protein: CASSQPDRNTEAFF; CDR3 DNA: TGTGCCAGCAGCCAACCCGACAGGAACACTGAAGCTTTCTTT
clone size: few; D gene: TRBD1; V gene: TRBV19; CDR3 length: 17; J gene: TRBJ1-1; CDR3 protein: CASSRGHGQGMNTEAFF; CDR3 DNA: TGTGCCAGTAGTAGAGGGCATGGACAGGGGATGAACACTGAAGCTTTCTTT
clone size: .; D gene: TRBD1; V gene: TRBV27; CDR3 length: 18; J gene: TRBJ2-7; CDR3 protein: CASSSFGPGQALSYEQYF; CDR3 DNA: TGTGCCAGCAGTTCGTTCGGACCCGGACAGGCCCTCTCCTACGAGCAGTACTTC